One sample yielded the 13 T cell receptor beta chains listed below, sequenced in a study of cytomegalovirus exposure and HLA in healthy donors. The primer mix had 60 Vbeta and 13 Jbeta primers. This table comes from immunoSEQ multiplex PCR, and its TCRdb copy is limited to in-frame clones, with some not included. The data contain under 120,000 clones, roughly 71% of them seen just once; the ten biggest clones take up approximately 11%. Sequenced: PBMCs. All receptors derive from a man aged 35-49 years in good health and CMV-seropositive.

About this clone: One end of the junction fails to match germline, which may point to a read error. V is TRBV6-5 and J is TRBJ1-2, with 7 nucleotides matching TRBD1. Per the germline V gene, CDR1 is MNHEY and CDR2 is SVGAGI. The CDR3 sequence is 11 residues long. The CDR3 reads CASSQGGPFSF. The CDR3 DNA reads as TGTGCCAGCAGTCAAGGGGGCCCTTTTTCCTTC.

The CDR3 loop is CASSLRGGREQYF. The CDR3 DNA reads TGTGCCAGCAGCTTGCGGGGGGGAAGGGAGCAGTACTTC. This chain joins TRBV5-4 and TRBJ2-7; 8 bases align to TRBD2. The CDR3 spans 13 residues. CDR1 is SGHNT and CDR2 is YYREEE in the germline V gene (reference sequence). The trim removed 1 base at V and 7 bases at J, leaving 4 bases unmatched.

The J gene is TRBJ1-6, the V gene TRBV5-1, with 8 bases that match TRBD1. The CDR3 has 16 residues. The germline CDR1 and CDR2 sequences are SGHRS and YFSETQ. The V and J ends lost 0 bases and 8 bases, in that order; junction bases with no gene match: 7. In DNA, the CDR3 is TGCGCCAGCAGCTTGGCTGCGGACAGGGTTGATTCACCCCTCCACTTT. This codes for CASSLAADRVDSPLHF.

This clone was counted only a few times. This chain uses TRBV27 with TRBJ2-7, with D tentatively TRBD1 (5 bases). The V end was cut by 5 bases, the J end by 3 bases, with 11 bases between. Germline V lookup: CDR1 MNHEY, CDR2 SMNVEV (reference sequence). The CDR3 consists of 13 residues. The CDR3 loop reads CASSPTVNYEQYF. CDR3 sequence (DNA): TGTGCCAGCAGTCCGACAGTGAACTACGAGCAGTACTTC.

As DNA, the CDR3 is TGTGCCAGCAGCTTAGCGGAGGGAGGCAAATACGAGCAGTACTTC. It yields the protein CASSLAEGGKYEQYF. The rearrangement links TRBV7-8 to TRBJ2-7; D is possibly TRBD2 (6 bases). Germline V CDR1 and CDR2: SGHVS, FQNEAQ. There are 15 residues in the CDR3. Trimming removed 0 bases from V and 4 bases from J, with 13 bases in between. The whole variable domain, remainder taken from reference TRBV7-8 and TRBJ2-7, is GAGVSQSPRYKVAKRGQDVALRCDPISGHVSLFWYQQALGQGPEFLTYFQNEAQLDKSGLPSDRFFAERPEGSVSTLKIQRTQQEDSAVYLCASSLAEGGKYEQYFGPGTRLTVT.

V usage is TRBV10-1 and J usage is TRBJ2-7; 7 positions match TRBD1. Germline V lookup: CDR1 WNHNN, CDR2 SYGVQD (reference sequence). With 0 bases clipped from V and 5 bases from J, the junction kept 4 bases outside the gene matches. The CDR3 sequence is 14 residues long. CDR3 amino acids: CASSESTGMHEQYF. DNA for the CDR3: TGCGCCAGCAGTGAGTCGACAGGGATGCACGAGCAGTACTTC.

This clone has just a few counts. The chain uses TRBV29-1 and TRBJ2-3, with 9 bases fitting TRBD2. The V segment lost 7 bases and the J segment 5 bases; nucleotides outside the gene matches: 7. This CDR3 is 13 amino acids long. Germline V lookup: CDR1 SQVTM, CDR2 ANQGSEA. The CDR3 bases are TGCAGCGAGAGGGGAGCGGGAGGAGATACGCAGTATTTT. It yields the protein CSERGAGGDTQYF.

V is TRBV11-2 and J is TRBJ2-7; 8 nucleotides match TRBD1. The trim removed 3 bases at V and 9 bases at J, leaving 4 bases unmatched. CDR1 and CDR2 (germline): SGHAT, FQNNGV. The CDR3 totals 12 residues. The CDR3 DNA sequence: TGTGCCAGCAGCTTCGGACAGGGCAGGCAGTACGTC. Protein product: CASSFGQGRQYV.

The chain links TRBV30 to TRBJ1-1, with D possibly TRBD1 on 6 matching bases. Germline V CDR1 and CDR2: GTSNPN, SVGIG (reference sequence). V was clipped by 2 bases and J by 2 bases, with 12 bases between them. The CDR3 loop spans 14 amino acids. The CDR3 loop reads CAWSKTGLNTEAFF. For the CDR3, the DNA is TGTGCCTGGAGTAAGACAGGCCTCAACACTGAAGCTTTCTTT. Full variable domain (outside the CDR3, taken from reference TRBV30 and TRBJ1-1): SQTIHQWPATLVQPVGSPLSLECTVEGTSNPNLYWYRQAAGRGLQLLFYSVGIGQISSEVPQNLSASRPQDRQFILSSKKLLLSDSGFYLCAWSKTGLNTEAFFGQGTRLTVV.

This clone was detected a few times. This chain links TRBV9 with TRBJ1-1, with D unclear. Germline V lookup: CDR1 SGDLS, CDR2 YYNGEE. There are 13 residues in the CDR3. V lost 0 bases, J lost 3 bases, and 6 bases lay in between. The CDR3 sequence: CASSVAEDTEAFF. The CDR3 DNA follows: TGTGCCAGCAGCGTAGCCGAGGACACTGAAGCTTTCTTT. Using reference TRBV9 and TRBJ1-1 for the parts outside the CDR3, the full variable domain is DSGVTQTPKHLITATGQRVTLRCSPRSGDLSVYWYQQSLDQGLQFLIQYYNGEERAKGNILERFSAQQFPDLHSELNLSSLELGDSALYFCASSVAEDTEAFFGQGTRLTVV.

V gene TRBV7-6 combines with J gene TRBJ1-3, with TRBD1 as a possible D gene (5 bases). The V gene lost 5 bases and the J gene lost 3 bases, with 14 bases spanning the gap. In germline, CDR1 is SGHVS, CDR2 FNYEAQ. This CDR3 is built from 15 residues. The CDR3 DNA reads as TGTGCCAGCAGCCCTACAGGTTTGATTGGAAACACCATATATTTT. This sequence encodes CASSPTGLIGNTIYF.

This rearrangement joins TRBV30 to TRBJ1-1; no definite D call. This CDR3 is 16 amino acids long. CDR1 is GTSNPN, CDR2 SVGIG, per germline (reference sequence). The V end was cut by 0 bases, the J end by 0 bases, with 14 bases between. The CDR3 sequence is CAWSVGGSGMNTEAFF. The CDR3 bases are TGTGCCTGGAGTGTAGGAGGTTCGGGCATGAACACTGAAGCTTTCTTT. Filled out from reference TRBV30 and TRBJ1-1, the complete variable domain reads SQTIHQWPATLVQPVGSPLSLECTVEGTSNPNLYWYRQAAGRGLQLLFYSVGIGQISSEVPQNLSASRPQDRQFILSSKKLLLSDSGFYLCAWSVGGSGMNTEAFFGQGTRLTVV.

V usage is TRBV6-5 and J usage is TRBJ1-4; no firm D call. V was cut by 5 bases and J by 8 bases, with 15 bases left in between. The CDR3 extends over 14 amino acids. Germline lookup yields CDR1 MNHEY and CDR2 SVGAGI. The CDR3 sequence is CASSGEPTGEKLFF. CDR3 DNA: TGTGCCAGCAGTGGTGAACCCACGGGGGAAAAACTGTTTTTT.